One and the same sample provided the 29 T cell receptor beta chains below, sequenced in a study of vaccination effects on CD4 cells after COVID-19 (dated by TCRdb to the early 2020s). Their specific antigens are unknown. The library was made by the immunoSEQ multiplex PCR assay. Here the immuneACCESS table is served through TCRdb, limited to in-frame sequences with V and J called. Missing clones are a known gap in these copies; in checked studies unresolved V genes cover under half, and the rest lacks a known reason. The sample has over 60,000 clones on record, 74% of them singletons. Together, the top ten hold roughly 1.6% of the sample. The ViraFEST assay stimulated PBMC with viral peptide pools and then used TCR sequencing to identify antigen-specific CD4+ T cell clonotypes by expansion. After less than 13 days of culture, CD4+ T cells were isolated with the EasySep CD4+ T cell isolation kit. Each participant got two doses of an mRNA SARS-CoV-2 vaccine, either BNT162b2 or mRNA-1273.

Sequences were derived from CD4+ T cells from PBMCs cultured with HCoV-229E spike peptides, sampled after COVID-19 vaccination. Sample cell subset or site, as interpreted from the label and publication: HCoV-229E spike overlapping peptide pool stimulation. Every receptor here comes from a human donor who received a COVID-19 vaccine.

The CDR3 loop reads CASSISENTGELFF. The CDR3, as DNA: TGTGCCAGTAGTATAAGTGAAAACACCGGGGAGCTGTTTTTT. The chain recombines TRBV19 with TRBJ2-2; D unclear. Trimming removed 2 bases at V and 2 bases at J, with 6 bases between. The CDR3 consists of 14 residues. Per the germline V gene, CDR1 is LNHDA and CDR2 is SQIVND (reference sequence).

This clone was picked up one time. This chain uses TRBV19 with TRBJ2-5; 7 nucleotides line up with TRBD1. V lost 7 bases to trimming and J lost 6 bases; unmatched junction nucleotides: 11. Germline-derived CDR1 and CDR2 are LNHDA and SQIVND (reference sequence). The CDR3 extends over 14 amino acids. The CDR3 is CASNEGQLKKTQYF. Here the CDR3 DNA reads TGTGCCAGTAACGAGGGACAGCTTAAGAAGACCCAGTACTTC.

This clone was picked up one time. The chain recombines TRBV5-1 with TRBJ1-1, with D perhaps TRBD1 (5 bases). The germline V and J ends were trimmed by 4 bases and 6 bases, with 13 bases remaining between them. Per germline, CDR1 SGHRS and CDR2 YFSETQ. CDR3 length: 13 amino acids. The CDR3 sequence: CASSTEGRAEAFF. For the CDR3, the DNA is TGCGCCAGCAGCACCGAGGGCAGGGCTGAAGCTTTCTTT.

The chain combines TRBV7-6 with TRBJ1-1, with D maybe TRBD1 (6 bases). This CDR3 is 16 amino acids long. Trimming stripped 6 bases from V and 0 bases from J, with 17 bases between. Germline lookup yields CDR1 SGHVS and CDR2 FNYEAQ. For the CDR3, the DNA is TGTGCCAGCAGTCCTGGGGGCTTCAGGATGAACACTGAAGCTTTCTTT. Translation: CASSPGGFRMNTEAFF. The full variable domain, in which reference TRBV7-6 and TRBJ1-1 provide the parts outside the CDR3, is GAGVSQSPRYKVTKRGQDVALRCDPISGHVSLYWYRQALGQGPEFLTYFNYEAQQDKSGLPNDRFSAERPEGSISTLTIQRTEQRDSAMYRCASSPGGFRMNTEAFFGQGTRLTVV.

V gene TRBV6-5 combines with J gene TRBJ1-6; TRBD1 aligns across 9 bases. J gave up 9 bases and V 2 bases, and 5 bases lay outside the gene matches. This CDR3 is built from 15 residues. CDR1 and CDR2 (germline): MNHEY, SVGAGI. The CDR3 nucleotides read TGTGCCAGCAGTTACGACGGACAGGGGCTTTCACCCCTCCACTTT. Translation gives CASSYDGQGLSPLHF.

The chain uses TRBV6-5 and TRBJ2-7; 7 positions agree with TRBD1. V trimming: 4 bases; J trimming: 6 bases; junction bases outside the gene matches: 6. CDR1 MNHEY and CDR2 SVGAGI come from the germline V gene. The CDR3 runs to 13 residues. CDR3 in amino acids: CASSSSQGSEQYV. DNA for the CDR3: TGTGCCAGCAGTTCGTCACAGGGGAGCGAGCAGTACGTC.

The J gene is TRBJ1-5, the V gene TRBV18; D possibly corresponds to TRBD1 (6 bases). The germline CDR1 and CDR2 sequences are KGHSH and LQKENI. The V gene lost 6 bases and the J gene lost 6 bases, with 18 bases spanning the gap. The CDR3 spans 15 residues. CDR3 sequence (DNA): TGTGCCAGCTCGCCCAGTACAGGGACGAGTCAGCCCCAGCATTTT. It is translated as CASSPSTGTSQPQHF.

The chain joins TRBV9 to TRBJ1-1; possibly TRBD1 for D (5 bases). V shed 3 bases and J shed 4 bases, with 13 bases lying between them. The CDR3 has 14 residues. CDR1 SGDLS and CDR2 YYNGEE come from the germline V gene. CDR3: CASSATGGSTEAFF. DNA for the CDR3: TGTGCCAGCAGCGCCACTGGGGGTAGCACTGAAGCTTTCTTT.

This chain's CDR3 is CASSLNRADTQYF. The CDR3 region has the DNA TGTGCCAGCAGCTTAAATCGTGCGGATACGCAGTATTTT. The chain uses TRBV7-3 and TRBJ2-3; D remains ambiguous. Trimming pared 1 base from V and 6 bases from J, leaving 8 bases between. The germline gives CDR1 SGHTA, CDR2 FQGTGA. The CDR3 covers 13 residues.

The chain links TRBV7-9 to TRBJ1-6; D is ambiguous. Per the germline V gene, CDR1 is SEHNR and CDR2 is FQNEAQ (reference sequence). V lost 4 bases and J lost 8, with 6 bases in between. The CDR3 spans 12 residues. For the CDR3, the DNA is TGTGCCAGCAGCTACCAGGATTCACCCCTCCACTTT. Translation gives CASSYQDSPLHF.

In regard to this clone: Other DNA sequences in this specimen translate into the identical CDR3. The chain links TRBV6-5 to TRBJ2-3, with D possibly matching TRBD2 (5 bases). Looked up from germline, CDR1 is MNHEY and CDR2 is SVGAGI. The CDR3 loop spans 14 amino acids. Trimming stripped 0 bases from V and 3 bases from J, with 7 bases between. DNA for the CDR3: TGTGCCAGCAGTTACTCCCGGACTACAGATACGCAGTATTTT. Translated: CASSYSRTTDTQYF.

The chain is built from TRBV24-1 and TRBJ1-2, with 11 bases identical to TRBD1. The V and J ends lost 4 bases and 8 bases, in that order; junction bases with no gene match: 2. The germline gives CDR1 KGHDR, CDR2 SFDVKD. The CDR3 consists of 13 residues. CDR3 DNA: TGTGCCACCAGTGACAGGGACAGGGGGGGCTACACCTTC. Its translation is CATSDRDRGGYTF.

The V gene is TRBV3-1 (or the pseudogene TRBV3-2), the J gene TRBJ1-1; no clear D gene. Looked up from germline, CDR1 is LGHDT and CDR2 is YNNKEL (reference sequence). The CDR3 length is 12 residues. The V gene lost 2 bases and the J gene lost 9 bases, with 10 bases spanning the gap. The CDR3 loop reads CASSQSTRKAFF. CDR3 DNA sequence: TGTGCCAGCAGCCAATCTACCAGGAAAGCTTTCTTT.

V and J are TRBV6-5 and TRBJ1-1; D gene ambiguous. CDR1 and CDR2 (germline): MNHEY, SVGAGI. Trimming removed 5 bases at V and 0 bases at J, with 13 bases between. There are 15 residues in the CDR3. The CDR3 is CASSMAATMNTEAFF. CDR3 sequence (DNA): TGTGCCAGCAGTATGGCAGCCACTATGAACACTGAAGCTTTCTTT.

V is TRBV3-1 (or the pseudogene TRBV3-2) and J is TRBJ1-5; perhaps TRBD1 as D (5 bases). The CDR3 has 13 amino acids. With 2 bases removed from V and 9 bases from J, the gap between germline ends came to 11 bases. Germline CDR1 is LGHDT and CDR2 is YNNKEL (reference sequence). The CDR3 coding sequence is TGTGCCAGCAGCCAATTTGGGGACCGGCCCCAGCATTTT. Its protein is CASSQFGDRPQHF.

In DNA form, the CDR3 reads TGTGCCAGCAGTGAGCCGGGACAGGGCAGGATCAGCAATCAGCCCCAGCATTTT. Translation gives CASSEPGQGRISNQPQHF. This chain connects TRBV6-4 to TRBJ1-5, with 9 bases fitting TRBD1. With 3 bases clipped from V and 1 base from J, the junction kept 10 bases outside the gene matches. CDR3 length equals 18 residues. Germline V lookup: CDR1 MRHNA, CDR2 SNTAGT.

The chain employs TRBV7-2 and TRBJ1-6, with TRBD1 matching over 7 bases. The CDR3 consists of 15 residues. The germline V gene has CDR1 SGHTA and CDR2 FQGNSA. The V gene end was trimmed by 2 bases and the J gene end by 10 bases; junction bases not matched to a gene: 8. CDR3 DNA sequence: TGTGCCAGCAGCTTACGGTCAGGGGGAAGCTCACCCCTCCACTTT. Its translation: CASSLRSGGSSPLHF.

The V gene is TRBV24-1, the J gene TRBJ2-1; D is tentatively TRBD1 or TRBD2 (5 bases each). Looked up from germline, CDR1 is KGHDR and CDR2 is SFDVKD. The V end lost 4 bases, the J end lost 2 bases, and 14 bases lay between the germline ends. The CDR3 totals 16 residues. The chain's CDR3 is CATSETGTQAYNEQFF. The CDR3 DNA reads TGTGCCACCAGTGAGACCGGGACCCAAGCCTACAATGAGCAGTTCTTC.

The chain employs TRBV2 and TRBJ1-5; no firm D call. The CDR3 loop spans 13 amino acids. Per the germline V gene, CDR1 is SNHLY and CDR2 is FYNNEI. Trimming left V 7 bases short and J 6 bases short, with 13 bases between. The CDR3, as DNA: TGTGCCAGCACCCCTGGGGAATCTCAGCCCCAGCATTTT. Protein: CASTPGESQPQHF. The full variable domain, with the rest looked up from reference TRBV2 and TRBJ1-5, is EPEVTQTPSHQVTQMGQEVILRCVPISNHLYFYWYRQILGQKVEFLVSFYNNEISEKSEIFDDQFSVERPDGSNFTLKIRSTKLEDSAMYFCASTPGESQPQHFGDGTRLSIL.

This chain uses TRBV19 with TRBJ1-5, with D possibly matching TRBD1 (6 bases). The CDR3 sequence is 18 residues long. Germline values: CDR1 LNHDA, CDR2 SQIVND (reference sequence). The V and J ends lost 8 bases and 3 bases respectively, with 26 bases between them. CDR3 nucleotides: TGTGCCAGTGCTAAAAACCGGGACACCCTTATCCCCAATCAGCCCCAGCATTTT. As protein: CASAKNRDTLIPNQPQHF.

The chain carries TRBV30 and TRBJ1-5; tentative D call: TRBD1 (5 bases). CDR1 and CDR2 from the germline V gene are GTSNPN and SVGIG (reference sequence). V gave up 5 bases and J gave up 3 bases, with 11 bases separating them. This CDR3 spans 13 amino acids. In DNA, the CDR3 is TGTGCCTGGGCCACAGGTTACAATCAGCCCCAGCATTTT. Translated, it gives CAWATGYNQPQHF.

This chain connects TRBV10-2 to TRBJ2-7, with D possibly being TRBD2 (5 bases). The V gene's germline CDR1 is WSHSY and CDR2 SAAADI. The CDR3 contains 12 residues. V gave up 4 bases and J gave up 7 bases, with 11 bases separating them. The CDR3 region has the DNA TGCGCCAGCAGTGCGGCAGGCGGGGAGCAGTACGTC. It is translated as CASSAAGGEQYV.

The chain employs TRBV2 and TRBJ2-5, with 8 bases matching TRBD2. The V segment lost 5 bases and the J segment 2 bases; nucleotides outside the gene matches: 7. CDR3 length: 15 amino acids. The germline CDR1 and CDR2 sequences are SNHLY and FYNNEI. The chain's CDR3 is CASSFAGGRQETQYF. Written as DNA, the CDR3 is TGTGCCAGCAGTTTTGCGGGGGGCAGGCAAGAGACCCAGTACTTC.

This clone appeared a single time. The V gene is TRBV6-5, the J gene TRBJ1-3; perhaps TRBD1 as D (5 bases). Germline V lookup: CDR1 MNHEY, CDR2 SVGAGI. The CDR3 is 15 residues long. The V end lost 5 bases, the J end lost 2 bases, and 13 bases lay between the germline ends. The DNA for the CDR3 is TGTGCCAGCAGTCGGACCCGGGGCCCTGGAAACACCATATATTTT. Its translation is CASSRTRGPGNTIYF.

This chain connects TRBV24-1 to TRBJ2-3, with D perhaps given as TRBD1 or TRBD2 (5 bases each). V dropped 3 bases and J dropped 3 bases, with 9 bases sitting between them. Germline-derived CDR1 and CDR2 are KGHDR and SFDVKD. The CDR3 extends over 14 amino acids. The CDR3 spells CATSDGGPTDTQYF. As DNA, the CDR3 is TGTGCCACCAGTGATGGGGGTCCGACAGATACGCAGTATTTT.

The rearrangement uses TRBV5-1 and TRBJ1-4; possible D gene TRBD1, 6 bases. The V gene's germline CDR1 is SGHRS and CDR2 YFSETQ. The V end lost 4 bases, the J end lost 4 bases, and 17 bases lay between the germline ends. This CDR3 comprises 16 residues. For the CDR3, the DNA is TGCGCCAGCAGCACGGTTCCAGGGGCCCGTAATGAAAAACTGTTTTTT. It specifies CASSTVPGARNEKLFF.

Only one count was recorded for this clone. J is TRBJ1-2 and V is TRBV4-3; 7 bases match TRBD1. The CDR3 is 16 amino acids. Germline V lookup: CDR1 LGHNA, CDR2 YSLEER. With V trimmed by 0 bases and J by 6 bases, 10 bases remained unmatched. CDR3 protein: CASSQDLWQGGHGYTF. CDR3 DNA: TGCGCCAGCAGCCAAGATTTATGGCAGGGGGGGCATGGCTACACCTTC.

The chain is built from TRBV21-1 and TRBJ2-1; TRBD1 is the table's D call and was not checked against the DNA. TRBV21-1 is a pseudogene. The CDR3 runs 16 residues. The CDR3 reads CASSKAQGAVCNEQFF. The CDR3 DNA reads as TGTGCCAGCAGCAAAGCGCAGGGGGCGGTTTGCAATGAGCAGTTCTTC.

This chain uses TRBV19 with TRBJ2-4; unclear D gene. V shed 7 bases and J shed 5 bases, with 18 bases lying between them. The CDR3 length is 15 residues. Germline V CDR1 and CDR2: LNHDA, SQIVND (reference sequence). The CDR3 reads CASNYRLGPENIQYF. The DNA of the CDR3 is TGTGCCAGTAACTATCGCCTGGGTCCGGAAAACATTCAGTACTTC.